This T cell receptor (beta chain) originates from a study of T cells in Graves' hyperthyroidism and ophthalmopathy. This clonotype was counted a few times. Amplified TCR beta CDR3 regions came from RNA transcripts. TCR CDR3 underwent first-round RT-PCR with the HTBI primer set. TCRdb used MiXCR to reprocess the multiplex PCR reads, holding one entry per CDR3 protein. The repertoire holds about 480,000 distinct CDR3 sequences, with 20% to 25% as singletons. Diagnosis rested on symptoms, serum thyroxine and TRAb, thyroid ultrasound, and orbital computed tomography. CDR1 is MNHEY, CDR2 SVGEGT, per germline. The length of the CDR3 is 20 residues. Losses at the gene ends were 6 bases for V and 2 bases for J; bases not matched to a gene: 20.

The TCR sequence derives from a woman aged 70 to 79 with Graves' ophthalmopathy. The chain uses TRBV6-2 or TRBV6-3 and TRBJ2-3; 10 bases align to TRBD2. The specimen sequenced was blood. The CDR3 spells CASRGEGLAATTLPTDTQYF. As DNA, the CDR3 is TGTGCCAGCAGAGGCGAAGGACTAGCGGCTACTACACTTCCCACAGATACGCAGTATTTT.